The 5 T cell receptor beta chains in this list originate from one sample, sequenced in a study of blood T cell repertoires in COVID-19. The table came from immunoSEQ multiplex PCR; TCRdb's copy has only in-frame clones and leaves some out. The sample includes 100,000 to 150,000 clones, about 90% seen only once; the top ten take 3.5% to 4%. The material sequenced was peripheral blood. The origin of the receptors is a woman aged 60-75 years with COVID-19, enrolled during active disease.

Here the CDR3 reads CASSQDWQSGELFF. In DNA form, the CDR3 reads TGTGCCAGCAGCCAAGATTGGCAGTCCGGGGAGCTGTTTTTT. The chain is built from TRBV3-1 (or the pseudogene TRBV3-2) and TRBJ2-2; D remains unclear. This CDR3 has 14 residues. Germline V lookup: CDR1 LGHDT, CDR2 YNNKEL (reference sequence). V dropped 0 bases and J dropped 6 bases, with 8 bases sitting between them.

V is TRBV3-1 (or the pseudogene TRBV3-2) and J is TRBJ2-2; D uncertain. Germline lookup yields CDR1 LGHDT and CDR2 YNNKEL (reference sequence). This CDR3 has 15 amino acids. The V gene lost 4 bases and the J gene lost 6 bases, with 15 bases spanning the gap. The CDR3 DNA reads as TGTGCCAGCAGCCCCTACAGAGAAACTGCCGGGGAGCTGTTTTTT. Protein: CASSPYRETAGELFF.

Only a few counts were recorded for this clone. This chain's CDR3 is CASRGQASVYGYTF. CDR3 nucleotides: TGTGCCAGCAGGGGACAGGCATCAGTCTATGGCTACACCTTC. The chain combines TRBV5-4 with TRBJ1-2; 8 bases line up with TRBD1. The germline gives CDR1 SGHNT, CDR2 YYREEE (reference sequence). Trimming removed 5 bases from V and 4 bases from J; junction bases left unmatched: 7. CDR3 length: 14 residues. The complete variable domain, with remaining parts taken from reference TRBV5-4 and TRBJ1-2, reads ETGVTQSPTHLIKTRGQQVTLRCSSQSGHNTVSWYQQALGQGPQFIFQYYREEENGRGNFPPRFSGLQFPNYSSELNVNALELDDSALYLCASRGQASVYGYTFGSGTRLTVV.

This chain uses TRBV6-5 with TRBJ2-7; possibly TRBD1 for D (6 bases). This CDR3 region has 14 residues. Germline loops: CDR1 MNHEY, CDR2 SVGAGI. V dropped 5 bases and J dropped 3 bases, with 14 bases sitting between them. The CDR3 here is CASSRTGSDYEQYF. The CDR3, as DNA: TGTGCCAGCAGTAGAACAGGGTCGGACTACGAGCAGTACTTC.

V is TRBV13 and J is TRBJ1-1; 8 bases fit TRBD1. The germline V gene has CDR1 PRHDT and CDR2 FYEKMQ (reference sequence). The junction had 8 bases not matched to a gene; V was cut back by 5 bases and J by 6 bases. This CDR3 is built from 14 residues. CDR3 residues: CASSRRDRRAEAFF. The CDR3 DNA is TGTGCCAGCAGCCGCCGGGACAGGCGGGCTGAAGCTTTCTTT.